The 17 T cell receptor beta chains listed next were all sequenced from one sample in a study of spatial heterogeneity in lung cancer. TCRdb reprocessed the 5' RACE reads via MiXCR and lists one record per CDR3 protein. Among about 18,000 distinct CDR3 sequences listed, under 20% were seen once. The time point: sample taken at primary tumor resection. The sequenced material consisted of unsorted whole RNA from tumor, nontumor lung or frozen PBMC. The specimen comprised PBMCs, sampled at surgery. The receptors here all came from a male donor with early-stage non-small cell lung cancer.

J is TRBJ1-1 and V is TRBV29-1; D unresolved. The CDR3 has 11 residues. Trimming stripped 6 bases from V and 8 bases from J, with 13 bases between. Germline V gives CDR1 SQVTM, CDR2 ANQGSEA. The CDR3 DNA is TGCAGCGTCATTCCGAGTTCGGAAGCTTTCTTT. Amino acids: CSVIPSSEAFF. The complete variable domain, with remaining parts taken from reference TRBV29-1 and TRBJ1-1, reads SAVISQKPSRDICQRGTSLTIQCQVDSQVTMMFWYRQQPGQSLTLIATANQGSEATYESGFVIDKFPISRPNLTFSTLTVSNMSPEDSSIYLCSVIPSSEAFFGQGTRLTVV.

In its sample, this clonotype was seen many times. The chain carries TRBV2 and TRBJ1-6, with TRBD1 matching over 7 bases. CDR1 and CDR2 (germline): SNHLY, FYNNEI. The CDR3 covers 16 residues. Losses at the gene ends were 3 bases for V and 5 bases for J; bases not matched to a gene: 7. The CDR3 region is CASSDRGTADNSPLHF. The CDR3 DNA is TGTGCCAGCAGTGACCGGGGGACAGCGGATAATTCACCCCTCCACTTT.

The chain recombines TRBV20-1 with TRBJ1-1; no clear D gene. Germline CDR1 is DFQATT and CDR2 is SNEGSKA (reference sequence). V was clipped by 2 bases and J by 3 bases, with 10 bases between them. CDR3 size: 13 residues. CDR3 sequence: CSARKDTHTEAFF. In DNA, the CDR3 is TGCAGTGCTAGAAAGGATACACACACTGAAGCTTTCTTT.

This clonotype was seen many times. In DNA form, the CDR3 reads TGTGCCAGCAGCTTAGAACAGGGGGACACCGGGGAGCTGTTTTTT. Translation gives CASSLEQGDTGELFF. The gene calls are TRBV7-8 and TRBJ2-2; 8 nucleotides agree with TRBD1. Trimming cost V 1 base and J 3 bases; bases outside gene matches: 1. This CDR3 contains 15 residues. CDR1 SGHVS and CDR2 FQNEAQ come from the germline V gene. Full variable domain (rest looked up from reference TRBV7-8 and TRBJ2-2): GAGVSQSPRYKVAKRGQDVALRCDPISGHVSLFWYQQALGQGPEFLTYFQNEAQLDKSGLPSDRFFAERPEGSVSTLKIQRTQQEDSAVYLCASSLEQGDTGELFFGEGSRLTVL.

The chain joins TRBV29-1 to TRBJ1-5, with 10 positions matching TRBD1. Trimming took 7 bases from V and 2 from J; bases not matched to a gene: 2. CDR1 is SQVTM, CDR2 ANQGSEA, per germline. The CDR3 length is 13 residues. The CDR3: CSAGQGGNQPQHF. In nucleotides, the CDR3 is TGCAGCGCTGGACAGGGGGGCAATCAGCCCCAGCATTTT.

The chain is built from TRBV6-5 and TRBJ1-3; D not resolved. The CDR3 loop spans 17 amino acids. Germline CDR1 and CDR2: MNHEY and SVGAGI. V lost 5 bases to trimming and J lost 0 bases, with 17 bases between them. This CDR3 reads CASSRTQTPSSGNTIYF. The DNA for the CDR3 is TGTGCCAGCAGTCGAACGCAGACACCGAGCTCTGGAAACACCATATATTTT.

The sample holds a few counts of this clonotype. The gene calls are TRBV9 and TRBJ1-3; D is unresolved. CDR1 is SGDLS and CDR2 is YYNGEE in the germline V gene. The V and J ends lost 7 bases and 8 bases respectively, with 16 bases between them. This CDR3 is 13 amino acids long. The CDR3 DNA follows: TGTGCCAGCCCCGTCGGGCGGACGGACACCATATATTTT. This codes for CASPVGRTDTIYF.

This clonotype was recorded many times. CDR3 amino acids: CASSLGQGGTSYGYTF. The CDR3 nucleotides read TGTGCCAGCAGCCTTGGACAGGGCGGAACTTCTTATGGCTACACCTTC. The rearrangement joins TRBV7-6 to TRBJ1-2; 8 bases match TRBD1. The CDR3 totals 16 residues. CDR1 is SGHVS and CDR2 is FNYEAQ in the germline V gene. V was clipped by 5 bases and J by 5 bases; unmatched bases: 13.

This clonotype is labeled as medium-sized (0.01 to 0.1%). The genes are TRBV2 and TRBJ1-2, with unresolved D. Germline CDR1 is SNHLY and CDR2 is FYNNEI. Trimming cost V 5 bases and J 5 bases, with 12 bases left between them. This CDR3 comprises 13 residues. CDR3 region: CASSNQWRYGYTF. In nucleotides, the CDR3 is TGTGCCAGCAGTAATCAGTGGCGGTATGGCTACACCTTC.

J is TRBJ2-3 and V is TRBV9; 8 bases match TRBD2. Germline CDR1 reads SGDLS; CDR2 reads YYNGEE. Trimming removed 0 bases from V and 4 bases from J; junction bases left unmatched: 4. The CDR3 runs to 15 residues. CDR3 coding DNA: TGTGCCAGCAGCGTAGCGGGGGGGATCGCAGATACGCAGTATTTT. It translates to CASSVAGGIADTQYF.

This clonotype appeared a few times. J is TRBJ2-7 and V is TRBV27, with TRBD2 as a possible D gene (7 bases). Germline CDR1 MNHEY, CDR2 SMNVEV (reference sequence). Trimming took off 6 bases at V and 5 bases at J, with 23 bases between the two ends. This CDR3 is built from 16 residues. The chain's CDR3 is CASSDVLRGGVDEQYF. CDR3 bases: TGTGCCAGCAGCGACGTACTTAGGGGGGGAGTTGACGAGCAGTACTTC.

CDR3 bases: TGTGCCAGCAGCCAAGTCGCAGGGATGTCCTACGAGCAGTACTTC. Its translation is CASSQVAGMSYEQYF. The genes are TRBV14 and TRBJ2-7; D might be TRBD1 (5 bases). V was pared by 1 base and J by 1 base, with 11 bases between. CDR1 and CDR2 from the germline V gene are SGHDN and FVKESK. The CDR3 length is 15 residues.

This clonotype was seen a handful of times. The J gene is TRBJ2-7, the V gene TRBV5-1, with 11 bases matching TRBD1. V dropped 4 bases and J dropped 4; count of bases not matched to a gene: 4. The germline CDR1 and CDR2 sequences are SGHRS and YFSETQ. This CDR3 contains 14 residues. CDR3 DNA sequence: TGCGCCAGCAGCCCGGGACAGGGGGAGTACGAGCAGTACTTC. Translating it yields CASSPGQGEYEQYF.

This clonotype showed up just a few times. This chain joins TRBV6-5 and TRBJ1-2, with D possibly being TRBD1 (5 bases). The CDR3 is 14 residues long. Germline loops: CDR1 MNHEY, CDR2 SVGAGI. V lost 7 bases, J lost 4 bases, and 16 bases lay in between. CDR3 coding DNA: TGTGCCAGCACCTCTCTGGGGGTGGGCTATGGCTACACCTTC. Translation: CASTSLGVGYGYTF.

This clonotype was counted at least ten times. The chain links TRBV19 to TRBJ1-2; D may be TRBD1 (5 bases). Germline assignment: CDR1 LNHDA and CDR2 SQIVND (reference sequence). Trimming took 3 bases from V and 1 from J, leaving 12 bases between them. This CDR3 comprises 15 residues. Written as DNA, the CDR3 is TGTGCCAGTAGTATTGACGACAGCCTTAACTATGGCTACACCTTC. The encoded protein is CASSIDDSLNYGYTF.

At least ten counts were recorded for this clonotype. The J gene is TRBJ2-1, the V gene TRBV14, with D maybe TRBD2 (5 bases). V was trimmed by 1 base and J by 2 bases, leaving 15 bases between them. The CDR3 covers 17 residues. Germline CDR1 reads SGHDN; CDR2 reads FVKESK. The CDR3 is CASSQGSLRATYNEQFF. In nucleotides, the CDR3 is TGTGCCAGCAGCCAAGGCTCTTTGAGGGCAACCTACAATGAGCAGTTCTTC.

This chain uses TRBV6-5 with TRBJ2-1; 14 bases map to TRBD2. Germline V CDR1 and CDR2: MNHEY, SVGAGI. This CDR3 contains 16 residues. The junction had 3 bases not matched to a gene; V was cut back by 0 bases and J by 8 bases. CDR3: CASSYSTSGGEDEQFF. CDR3 nucleotides: TGTGCCAGCAGTTACTCGACTAGCGGGGGGGAGGATGAGCAGTTCTTC.